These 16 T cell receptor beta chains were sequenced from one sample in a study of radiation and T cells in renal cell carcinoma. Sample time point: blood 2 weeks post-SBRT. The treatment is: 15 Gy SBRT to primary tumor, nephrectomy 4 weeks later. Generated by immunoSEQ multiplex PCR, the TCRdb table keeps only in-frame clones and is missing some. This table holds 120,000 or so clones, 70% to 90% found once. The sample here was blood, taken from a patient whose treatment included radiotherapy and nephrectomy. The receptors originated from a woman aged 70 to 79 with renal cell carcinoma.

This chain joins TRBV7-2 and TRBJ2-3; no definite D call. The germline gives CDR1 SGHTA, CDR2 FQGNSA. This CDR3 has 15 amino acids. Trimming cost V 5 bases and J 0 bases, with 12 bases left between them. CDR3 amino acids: CASSPLKTSTDTQYF. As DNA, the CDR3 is TGTGCCAGCAGCCCCCTGAAGACTAGCACAGATACGCAGTATTTT.

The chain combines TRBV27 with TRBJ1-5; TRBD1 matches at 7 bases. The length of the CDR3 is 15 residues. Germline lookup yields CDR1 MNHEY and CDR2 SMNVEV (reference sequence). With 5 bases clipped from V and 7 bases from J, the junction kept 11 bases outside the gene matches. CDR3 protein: CASSIRGLGDQPQHF. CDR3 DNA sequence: TGTGCCAGCAGTATCAGGGGGTTAGGGGACCAGCCCCAGCATTTT.

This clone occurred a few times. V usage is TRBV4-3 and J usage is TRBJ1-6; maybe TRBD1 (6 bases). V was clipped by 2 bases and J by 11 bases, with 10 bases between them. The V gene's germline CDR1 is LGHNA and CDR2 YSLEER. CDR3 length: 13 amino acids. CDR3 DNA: TGCGCCAGCAGCCAAAGGGACATCCCACCCCTCCACTTT. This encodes CASSQRDIPPLHF.

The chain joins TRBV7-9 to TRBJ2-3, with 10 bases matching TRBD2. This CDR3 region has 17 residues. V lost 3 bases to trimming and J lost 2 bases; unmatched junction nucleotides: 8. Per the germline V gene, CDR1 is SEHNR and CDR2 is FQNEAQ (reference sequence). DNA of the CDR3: TGTGCCAGCAGCTTCGGGCTAGCGGGGGCGGCCACAGATACGCAGTATTTT. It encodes CASSFGLAGAATDTQYF. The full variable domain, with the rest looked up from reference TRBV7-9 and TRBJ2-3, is DTGVSQNPRHKITKRGQNVTFRCDPISEHNRLYWYRQTLGQGPEFLTYFQNEAQLEKSRLLSDRFSAERPKGSFSTLEIQRTEQGDSAMYLCASSFGLAGAATDTQYFGPGTRLTVL.

The DNA of the CDR3 is TGTGCCAGTAGTGTGCAACTGGGAGCGAACTATGGCTACACCTTC. Translation: CASSVQLGANYGYTF. The chain carries TRBV19 and TRBJ1-2; D is unresolved. Germline loops: CDR1 LNHDA, CDR2 SQIVND (reference sequence). The V and J ends lost 5 bases and 2 bases respectively, with 15 bases between them. The CDR3 totals 15 residues.

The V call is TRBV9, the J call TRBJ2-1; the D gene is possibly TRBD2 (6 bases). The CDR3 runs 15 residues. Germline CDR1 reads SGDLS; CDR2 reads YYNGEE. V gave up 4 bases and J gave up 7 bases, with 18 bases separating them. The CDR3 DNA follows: TGTGCCAGCAGCACTAACTACTGGCGGGGAAATGAGCAGTTCTTC. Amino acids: CASSTNYWRGNEQFF.

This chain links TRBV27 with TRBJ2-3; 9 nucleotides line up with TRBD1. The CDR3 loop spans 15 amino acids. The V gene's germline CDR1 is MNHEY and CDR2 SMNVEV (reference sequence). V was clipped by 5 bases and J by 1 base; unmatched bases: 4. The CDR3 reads CASSLQGARTDTQYF. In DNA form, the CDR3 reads TGTGCCAGCAGTCTACAGGGGGCACGCACAGATACGCAGTATTTT.

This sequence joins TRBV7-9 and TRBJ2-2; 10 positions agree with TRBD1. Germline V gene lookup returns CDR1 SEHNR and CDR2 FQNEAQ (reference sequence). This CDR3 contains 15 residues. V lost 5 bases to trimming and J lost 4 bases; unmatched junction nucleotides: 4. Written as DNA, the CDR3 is TGTGCCAGCAGCCCCGGGACAGGGGTCACCGGGGAGCTGTTTTTT. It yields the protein CASSPGTGVTGELFF.

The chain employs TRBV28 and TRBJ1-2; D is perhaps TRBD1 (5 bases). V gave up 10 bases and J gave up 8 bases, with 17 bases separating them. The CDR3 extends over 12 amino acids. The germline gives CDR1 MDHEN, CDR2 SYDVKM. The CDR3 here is CAIILGGGGYTF. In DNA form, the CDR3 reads TGTGCCATCATCCTGGGGGGTGGCGGCTACACCTTC.

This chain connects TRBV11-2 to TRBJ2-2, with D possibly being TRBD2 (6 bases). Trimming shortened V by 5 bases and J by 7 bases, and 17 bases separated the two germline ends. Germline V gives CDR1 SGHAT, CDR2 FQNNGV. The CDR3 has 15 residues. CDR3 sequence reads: CASSPGLSEGGELFF. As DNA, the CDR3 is TGTGCCAGCAGCCCGGGACTCTCAGAGGGCGGGGAGCTGTTTTTT.

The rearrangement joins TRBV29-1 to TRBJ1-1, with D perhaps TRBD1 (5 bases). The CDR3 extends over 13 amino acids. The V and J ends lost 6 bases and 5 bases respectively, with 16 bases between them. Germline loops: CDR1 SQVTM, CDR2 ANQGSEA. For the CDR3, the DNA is TGCAGCGTGGGGGGTCCCCCACTAACTGAAGCTTTCTTT. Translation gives CSVGGPPLTEAFF.

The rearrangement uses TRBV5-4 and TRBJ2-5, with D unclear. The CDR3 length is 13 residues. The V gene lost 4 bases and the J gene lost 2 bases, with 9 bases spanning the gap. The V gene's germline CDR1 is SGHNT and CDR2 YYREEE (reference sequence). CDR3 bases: TGTGCCAGCAGCCCCGGGTTTCAAGAGACCCAGTACTTC. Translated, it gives CASSPGFQETQYF.

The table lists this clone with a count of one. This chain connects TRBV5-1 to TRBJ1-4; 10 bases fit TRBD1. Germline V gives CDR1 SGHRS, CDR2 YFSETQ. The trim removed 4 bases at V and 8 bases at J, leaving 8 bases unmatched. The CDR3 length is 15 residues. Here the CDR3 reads CASSPWTGGGEKLFF. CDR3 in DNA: TGCGCCAGCAGCCCTTGGACAGGGGGTGGAGAAAAACTGTTTTTT. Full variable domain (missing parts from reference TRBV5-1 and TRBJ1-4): KAGVTQTPRYLIKTRGQQVTLSCSPISGHRSVSWYQQTPGQGLQFLFEYFSETQRNKGNFPGRFSGRQFSNSRSEMNVSTLELGDSALYLCASSPWTGGGEKLFFGSGTQLSVL.

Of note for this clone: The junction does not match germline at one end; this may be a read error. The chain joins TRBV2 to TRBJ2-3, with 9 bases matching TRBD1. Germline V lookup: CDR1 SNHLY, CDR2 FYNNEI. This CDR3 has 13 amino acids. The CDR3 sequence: CASNTGGTDTQYF. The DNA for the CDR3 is TGTGCCAGTAATACAGGGGGCACAGATACGCAGTATTTC.

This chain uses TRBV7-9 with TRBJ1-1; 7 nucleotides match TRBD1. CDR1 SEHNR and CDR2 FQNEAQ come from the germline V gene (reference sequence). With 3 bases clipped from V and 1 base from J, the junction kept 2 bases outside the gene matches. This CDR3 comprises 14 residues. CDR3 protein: CASSFRGPNTEAFF. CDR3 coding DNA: TGTGCCAGCAGCTTTAGGGGGCCGAACACTGAAGCTTTCTTT.

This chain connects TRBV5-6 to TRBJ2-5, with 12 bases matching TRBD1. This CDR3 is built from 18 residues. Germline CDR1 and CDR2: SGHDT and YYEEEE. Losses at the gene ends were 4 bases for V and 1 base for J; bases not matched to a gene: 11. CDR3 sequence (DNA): TGTGCCAGCAGCACAATGAGCCGGGGACAGGGGGCCCAAGAGACCCAGTACTTC. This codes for CASSTMSRGQGAQETQYF.